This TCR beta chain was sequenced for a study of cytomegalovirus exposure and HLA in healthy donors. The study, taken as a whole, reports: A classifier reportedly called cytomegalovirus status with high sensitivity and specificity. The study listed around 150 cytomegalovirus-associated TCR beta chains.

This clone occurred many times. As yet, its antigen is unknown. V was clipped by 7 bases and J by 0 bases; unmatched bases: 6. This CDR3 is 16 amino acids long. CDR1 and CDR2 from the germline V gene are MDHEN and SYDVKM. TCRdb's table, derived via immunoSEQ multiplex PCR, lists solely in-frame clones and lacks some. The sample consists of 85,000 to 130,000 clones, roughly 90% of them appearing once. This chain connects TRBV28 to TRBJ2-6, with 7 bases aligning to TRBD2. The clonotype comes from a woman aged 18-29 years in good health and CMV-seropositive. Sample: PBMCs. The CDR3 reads CASTPGGSSGANVLTF. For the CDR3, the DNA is TGTGCCAGCACCCCAGGCGGGAGCTCTGGGGCCAACGTCCTGACTTTC.